The 7 T cell receptor beta chains given below trace back to one sample, sequenced in a study of regulatory and conventional T cells in RAG deficiency. Genomic DNA came from blood regulatory T cells gated CD4+ CD25-high CD127-low. Repertoires were generated with immunoSEQ multiplex PCR, while TCRdb's copy carries only in-frame clones and drops some. Among about 28,000 clones listed, 75% to 95% were seen once. These same data were also listed under a study on regulatory T cells. This second report adds: The primer mix had 52 TRBV and 13 TRBJ primers.

Sequencing was carried out using Tregs sorted from blood. These receptors were taken from a human donor in good health.

The gene calls are TRBV5-5 and TRBJ2-7; D is unclear. Germline CDR1 SGHKS, CDR2 YYEKEE (reference sequence). CDR3 size: 14 residues. V gave up 2 bases and J gave up 6 bases, with 15 bases separating them. The CDR3 spells CASSLATSAGEQYF. CDR3 coding DNA: TGTGCCAGCAGCTTAGCAACCTCAGCAGGCGAGCAGTACTTC. The entire variable domain, with the rest obtained from reference TRBV5-5 and TRBJ2-7, is as follows: DAGVTQSPTHLIKTRGQQVTLRCSPISGHKSVSWYQQVLGQGPQFIFQYYEKEERGRGNFPDRFSARQFPNYSSELNVNALLLGDSALYLCASSLATSAGEQYFGPGTRLTVT.

Only one count was recorded for this clone. The V gene is TRBV5-1, the J gene TRBJ2-1, with 11 bases that match TRBD2. There are 15 residues in the CDR3. The V gene's germline CDR1 is SGHRS and CDR2 YFSETQ. The V and J ends lost 1 base and 7 bases, in that order; junction bases with no gene match: 4. The CDR3 loop reads CASSLRSGGVNEQFF. In DNA, the CDR3 is TGCGCCAGCAGCTTGCGTAGCGGGGGGGTAAATGAGCAGTTCTTC.

The chain carries TRBV9 and TRBJ2-2; 8 bases are shared with TRBD2. V gave up 4 bases and J gave up 1 base; unmatched junction bases: 12. From germline, CDR1 is SGDLS and CDR2 YYNGEE. This CDR3 region has 18 residues. CDR3 loop: CASSPRRGLAKNTGELFF. The CDR3 DNA sequence: TGTGCCAGCAGCCCCCGTCGCGGACTAGCTAAGAACACCGGGGAGCTGTTTTTT.

The genes are TRBV30 and TRBJ1-1, with no clear D. CDR1 GTSNPN and CDR2 SVGIG come from the germline V gene (reference sequence). The CDR3 runs to 11 residues. The V end was cut by 4 bases, the J end by 7 bases, with 10 bases between. The CDR3 bases are TGTGCCTGGAAAGTGGCAGTTGAAGCTTTCTTT. The encoded protein is CAWKVAVEAFF.

The rearrangement joins TRBV5-1 to TRBJ2-2; D assignment may be TRBD1 or TRBD2 (5 bases each). The CDR3 is made up of 17 amino acids. V was clipped by 1 base and J by 4 bases, with 17 bases between them. Per the germline V gene, CDR1 is SGHRS and CDR2 is YFSETQ. CDR3 loop: CASSLTRDPFSTGELFF. For the CDR3, the DNA is TGCGCCAGCAGCTTGACCCGGGACCCATTCTCCACCGGGGAGCTGTTTTTT.

Written as DNA, the CDR3 is TGTGCCAGCAGCTCGGACAGGGGGCCTCCCTACGAGCAGTACTTC. Protein product: CASSSDRGPPYEQYF. This chain links TRBV5-6 with TRBJ2-7; 11 positions agree with TRBD1. The germline gives CDR1 SGHDT, CDR2 YYEEEE. Trimming cost V 3 bases and J 2 bases; bases outside gene matches: 4. The CDR3 loop spans 15 amino acids.

The chain recombines TRBV4-1 with TRBJ1-1, with D possibly being TRBD1 (5 bases). Germline CDR1 reads MGHRA; CDR2 reads YSYEKL. CDR3 length: 15 amino acids. Trimming removed 0 bases from V and 5 bases from J, with 13 bases in between. The CDR3 DNA reads as TGCGCCAGCAGCCAAGATAATACCCAGGGAACTGAAGCTTTCTTT. It yields the protein CASSQDNTQGTEAFF.